This note documents a single T cell receptor (beta chain) sequence. Its antigen is not identified. The sample comes from a study of cytomegalovirus exposure and HLA in healthy donors. Study-wide findings and caveats: Some segments of the V type, notably TRBV6-2 and TRBV6-3, were excluded as indistinguishable.

The CDR3 contains 15 residues. Trimming pared 6 bases from V and 0 bases from J, leaving 12 bases between. Looked up from germline, CDR1 is MNHNS and CDR2 is SASEGT. PCR was performed using 60 Vbeta and 13 Jbeta primers. Generated by immunoSEQ multiplex PCR, the TCRdb table keeps only in-frame clones and is missing some. The sample has roughly 120,000 clones, 65% to 80% seen once. The TCR sequence derives from a man aged 30 to 45 in good health and CMV-seropositive. What was sequenced was PBMCs. This rearrangement joins TRBV6-1 to TRBJ1-5; D is possibly TRBD1 (5 bases). DNA for the CDR3: TGTGCCAGCAGGCCGGGAGGGGATAGCAATCAGCCCCAGCATTTT. This gives the protein CASRPGGDSNQPQHF.